These T cell receptor beta chains were read from a single sample in a study of CD8 T cells in ankylosing spondylitis. Each CDR3 protein gets one entry after TCRdb re-called the 5' RACE reads with MiXCR. The sample contains roughly 370,000 distinct CDR3 sequences, 20% to 25% of which appear only once. The sequenced sample was blood, either unsorted or a sorted T cell fraction (not recorded which). These receptors were taken from a male donor with ankylosing spondylitis. The CDR3 runs from the conserved cysteine through the conserved F or W. A D gene is named only where the DNA matches it firmly. Not every row has a clone size; where given, it reads once, few, many or a size class.

v_gene	d_gene	abundance	j_gene	CDR3aa	CDR3nt
TRBV11-2	.	.	TRBJ2-1	CASSIDRNLYNEQFF	TGTGCCAGCAGCATTGACAGAAACCTCTACAATGAGCAGTTCTTC
TRBV5-6	.	few	TRBJ2-1	CASSLEPSVYNEQFF	TGTGCCAGCAGCTTGGAGCCTAGCGTATACAATGAGCAGTTCTTC
TRBV29-1	.	.	TRBJ2-7	CSVGGHLGSYEQYF	TGCAGCGTTGGAGGACACCTCGGCTCCTACGAGCAGTACTTC
TRBV7-2	.	.	TRBJ2-3	CASSLLGTTDTQYF	TGTGCCAGCAGCTTACTGGGGACCACAGATACGCAGTATTTT
TRBV29-1	TRBD2	few	TRBJ2-1	CSVVGRGSSYNEQFF	TGCAGCGTTGTGGGGCGGGGGAGCTCCTACAATGAGCAGTTCTTC
TRBV10-3	.	few	TRBJ1-5	CAITSEPSNQPQHF	TGTGCCATCACCTCCGAACCCTCCAATCAGCCCCAGCATTTT
TRBV20-1	.	few	TRBJ1-2	CSAREEGGYTF	TGCAGTGCGAGAGAGGAGGGTGGCTACACCTTC
TRBV20-1	.	.	TRBJ2-2	CSARARRGGELFF	TGCAGTGCTAGAGCACGGCGGGGCGGGGAGCTGTTTTTT
TRBV7-3	.	.	TRBJ2-3	CASSLGSQGRTDTQYF	TGTGCCAGCAGCTTAGGCTCACAGGGTCGCACAGATACGCAGTATTTT
TRBV3-1	TRBD2	many	TRBJ2-5	CASSQGRQRGQETQYF	TGTGCCAGCAGCCAAGGGCGTCAGCGGGGCCAAGAGACCCAGTACTTC